This TCR beta chain comes out of a study of response to subunit inactivated influenza vaccine (dated by TCRdb to the late 2010s). About the investigation overall: Deep quantitative T cell receptor repertoire profiling was used in the study to track responses to a trivalent subunit inactivated influenza vaccine.

A word on this clonotype: Its antigen remains undetermined. No clone much larger than this one lies a single base away; base qualities are absent.

The paper's findings and limits, for the study overall: The authors suggested that each seasonal influenza vaccination may recruit only a limited number of new T cells.

The CDR3 measures 15 amino acids from cysteine to phenylalanine. Just the 45-base CDR3 DNA is kept, in frame starting at base 1. The trim is 5 bases for V and 8 bases for J, with a gap of 18 bases between the germline ends. Taken from the germline V gene (reference sequence), the CDR1 and CDR2 loops are SEHNR and FQNEAQ. Library construction relied on RT-PCR. TCRdb shows the sequencer as Illumina HiSeq 2500. The public reads were run again by TCRdb, first through fastp at Q25 and then through MiXCR, and only productive beta chains were kept. Identical CDR3 protein sequences are pooled into one entry, listed with their most common genes and DNA. This sample is represented by a few hundred thousand distinct CDR3 sequences; 21% of them were singletons. About a tenth of the sample lies in the top ten.

The chain couples TRBV7-9 to TRBJ1-4; the D gene is unclear. This material consisted of PBMCs from blood, taken roughly 20 months after vaccination. This clonotype originated in a man between 50 and 69 years old who received an inactivated influenza vaccine. Donor details come from another sample of the same person, matched by shared clones. The CDR3 in this case is CASSPLFRVREKLFF. At the DNA level, the sequence is TGTGCCAGCAGCCCCCTCTTTCGTGTTCGAGAAAAACTGTTTTTT.